These T cell receptor beta chains were read from a single sample in a study of regulatory T cells in long-lasting Graves disease. Each CDR3 protein is one row after TCRdb ran MiXCR on the multiplex PCR reads. Among about 540,000 distinct CDR3 sequences listed, roughly 13% were seen once. These data were also filed under a second study, of T cells in Graves' hyperthyroidism and ophthalmopathy.

The material sequenced was peripheral blood mononuclear cells (PBMCs), taken at new diagnosis, from a patient treated with antithyroid drugs. All receptors derive from a man in his thirties or forties with Graves disease. Both conserved end residues are part of each CDR3. A D gene is named only where the DNA matches it firmly. Expanded clones get a size class; other rows say once, few or many, or leave the size out.

d_call: .; clone_size: many; v_call: TRBV13; j_call: TRBJ1-6; cdr3_aa: CASSPSTLHF; cdr3_nt: TGTGCCAGCAGCCCCTCAACCCTCCACTTT
d_call: TRBD2; clone_size: many; v_call: TRBV30; j_call: TRBJ2-5; cdr3_aa: CAWGTGGETQYF; cdr3_nt: TGTGCCTGGGGAACGGGAGGAGAGACCCAGTACTTC
d_call: TRBD1; clone_size: .; v_call: TRBV10-3; j_call: TRBJ1-4; cdr3_aa: CAISDGQGIGKLFF; cdr3_nt: TGTGCCATCAGTGACGGACAGGGGATAGGAAAACTGTTTTTT
d_call: TRBD2; clone_size: once; v_call: TRBV4-1; j_call: TRBJ2-7; cdr3_aa: CASSQAGTQGLAGQYF; cdr3_nt: TGCGCCAGCAGCCAAGCCGGGACTCAGGGACTAGCGGGGCAGTACTTC
d_call: .; clone_size: many; v_call: TRBV29-1; j_call: TRBJ2-7; cdr3_aa: CSVAQGPYEQYF; cdr3_nt: TGCAGCGTTGCGCAGGGTCCCTACGAGCAGTACTTC
d_call: .; clone_size: many; v_call: TRBV10-2; j_call: TRBJ1-2; cdr3_aa: CASSEGLSGYTF; cdr3_nt: TGCGCCAGCAGTGAGGGTCTCTCTGGCTACACCTTC
d_call: TRBD2; clone_size: many; v_call: TRBV11-2; j_call: TRBJ2-1; cdr3_aa: CASSLAPGGHEQFF; cdr3_nt: TGTGCCAGCAGCTTAGCTCCGGGAGGGCATGAGCAGTTCTTC
d_call: TRBD1; clone_size: many; v_call: TRBV12-3/TRBV12-4; j_call: TRBJ2-7; cdr3_aa: CASSLFFWGQGSSEQYF; cdr3_nt: TGTGCCAGCAGTTTGTTCTTTTGGGGACAGGGCTCGTCCGAGCAGTACTTC
d_call: .; clone_size: few; v_call: TRBV30; j_call: TRBJ1-4; cdr3_aa: CAWNSAGRIDEKLFF; cdr3_nt: TGTGCCTGGAACTCTGCGGGTCGGATCGATGAAAAACTGTTTTTT
d_call: .; clone_size: few; v_call: TRBV11-2; j_call: TRBJ2-1; cdr3_aa: CASSYLANQGNEQFF; cdr3_nt: TGTGCCAGCAGCTATCTAGCTAATCAGGGAAATGAGCAGTTCTTC
d_call: .; clone_size: few; v_call: TRBV5-1; j_call: TRBJ2-7; cdr3_aa: CASSSSSWGGYEQYF; cdr3_nt: TGCGCCAGCAGTTCTAGTTCCTGGGGCGGATACGAGCAGTACTTC
d_call: TRBD2; clone_size: many; v_call: TRBV19; j_call: TRBJ2-1; cdr3_aa: CASSMRLAGLKNEQFF; cdr3_nt: TGTGCCAGTAGTATGCGACTAGCGGGATTGAAAAATGAGCAGTTCTTC
d_call: .; clone_size: many; v_call: TRBV11-3; j_call: TRBJ2-3; cdr3_aa: CASSLDPAADTQYF; cdr3_nt: TGTGCCAGCAGCTTAGATCCCGCGGCGGATACGCAGTATTTT
d_call: TRBD1; clone_size: few; v_call: TRBV19; j_call: TRBJ1-5; cdr3_aa: CASRVARGLRGPQHF; cdr3_nt: TGTGCCAGTAGAGTGGCCAGGGGGCTCCGAGGGCCCCAGCATTTT
d_call: .; clone_size: many; v_call: TRBV20-1; j_call: TRBJ1-1; cdr3_aa: CSAPTGNTEAFF; cdr3_nt: TGCAGTGCGCCGACAGGGAACACTGAAGCTTTCTTT
d_call: TRBD1; clone_size: many; v_call: TRBV10-2; j_call: TRBJ1-2; cdr3_aa: CASSEDPGGGYGYTF; cdr3_nt: TGCGCCAGCAGTGAGGATCCAGGGGGCGGCTATGGCTACACCTTC
d_call: .; clone_size: .; v_call: TRBV4-1; j_call: TRBJ1-1; cdr3_aa: CASSQDEGNTEAFF; cdr3_nt: TGCGCCAGCAGCCAAGACGAGGGGAACACTGAAGCTTTCTTT
d_call: TRBD2; clone_size: .; v_call: TRBV29-1; j_call: TRBJ2-7; cdr3_aa: CNVTSGRYLSYEQYF; cdr3_nt: TGCAACGTTACTAGCGGGAGGTATCTCTCCTACGAGCAGTACTTC
d_call: TRBD1; clone_size: .; v_call: TRBV5-1; j_call: TRBJ1-3; cdr3_aa: CASSIGQAPSGNTIYF; cdr3_nt: TGCGCCAGCAGCATCGGACAGGCGCCCTCTGGAAACACCATATATTTT
d_call: TRBD1; clone_size: many; v_call: TRBV2; j_call: TRBJ2-3; cdr3_aa: CASRPDRDTDTQYF; cdr3_nt: TGTGCCAGCAGGCCCGACAGGGACACAGATACGCAGTATTTT
d_call: .; clone_size: many; v_call: TRBV25-1; j_call: TRBJ1-4; cdr3_aa: CASKSGGNEKLFF; cdr3_nt: TGTGCCAGCAAATCGGGGGGTAATGAAAAACTGTTTTTT
d_call: TRBD2; clone_size: many; v_call: TRBV7-2; j_call: TRBJ2-1; cdr3_aa: CASSPLAGGSYNEQFF; cdr3_nt: TGTGCCAGCAGCCCGCTAGCGGGAGGCTCCTACAATGAGCAGTTCTTC
d_call: .; clone_size: many; v_call: TRBV2; j_call: TRBJ1-1; cdr3_aa: CASGQKNTEAFF; cdr3_nt: TGTGCCAGCGGACAGAAGAACACTGAAGCTTTCTTT
d_call: .; clone_size: many; v_call: TRBV20-1; j_call: TRBJ2-6; cdr3_aa: CSARVGLPSGANVLTF; cdr3_nt: TGCAGTGCTAGAGTAGGACTCCCATCTGGGGCCAACGTCCTGACTTTC
d_call: .; clone_size: .; v_call: TRBV19; j_call: TRBJ2-7; cdr3_aa: CASGAGANSYEQYF; cdr3_nt: TGTGCCAGTGGGGCCGGGGCCAACTCCTACGAGCAGTACTTC
d_call: .; clone_size: many; v_call: TRBV20-1; j_call: TRBJ2-1; cdr3_aa: CSAKRRTYNEQFF; cdr3_nt: TGCAGTGCTAAACGGAGGACCTACAATGAGCAGTTCTTC
d_call: .; clone_size: .; v_call: TRBV2; j_call: TRBJ1-3; cdr3_aa: CASGVRGTGNTIYF; cdr3_nt: TGTGCCAGCGGGGTCAGGGGCACTGGAAACACCATATATTTT
d_call: TRBD1; clone_size: many; v_call: TRBV20-1; j_call: TRBJ2-7; cdr3_aa: CSADTGTGDEQYF; cdr3_nt: TGCAGTGCTGATACCGGGACAGGGGACGAGCAGTACTTC
d_call: .; clone_size: many; v_call: TRBV5-1; j_call: TRBJ2-7; cdr3_aa: CASSNGYEQYF; cdr3_nt: TGTGCCAGCAGTAACGGATACGAGCAGTACTTC
d_call: .; clone_size: many; v_call: TRBV20-1; j_call: TRBJ2-7; cdr3_aa: CSARDQEDYREQYF; cdr3_nt: TGCAGTGCTAGAGATCAGGAGGACTACCGCGAGCAGTACTTC
d_call: TRBD2; clone_size: .; v_call: TRBV20-1; j_call: TRBJ2-7; cdr3_aa: CSARGRPQWTSGRAYEQYF; cdr3_nt: TGCAGTGCTAGAGGAAGGCCCCAGTGGACTAGCGGGAGGGCCTACGAGCAGTACTTC
d_call: .; clone_size: many; v_call: TRBV27; j_call: TRBJ2-3; cdr3_aa: CASSLRQVTDTQYF; cdr3_nt: TGTGCCAGCAGTTTAAGGCAGGTCACAGATACGCAGTATTTT
d_call: TRBD2; clone_size: .; v_call: TRBV20-1; j_call: TRBJ2-1; cdr3_aa: CSASGLAGNEQFF; cdr3_nt: TGCAGTGCTTCCGGACTAGCTGGCAATGAGCAGTTCTTC
d_call: .; clone_size: many; v_call: TRBV20-1; j_call: TRBJ2-1; cdr3_aa: CSAINREGYNEQFF; cdr3_nt: TGCAGTGCTATCAACAGGGAGGGGTACAATGAGCAGTTCTTC
d_call: TRBD2; clone_size: many; v_call: TRBV18; j_call: TRBJ2-1; cdr3_aa: CASSPGLAGSNEQFF; cdr3_nt: TGTGCCAGCTCACCAGGACTAGCGGGAAGCAATGAGCAGTTCTTC
d_call: TRBD2; clone_size: many; v_call: TRBV27; j_call: TRBJ2-1; cdr3_aa: CASSPLGTSGRIEQFF; cdr3_nt: TGTGCCAGCAGTCCCCTAGGGACTAGCGGGAGGATTGAGCAGTTCTTC
d_call: TRBD1; clone_size: many; v_call: TRBV6-2/TRBV6-3; j_call: TRBJ2-7; cdr3_aa: CASSYPRQGNEQYF; cdr3_nt: TGTGCCAGCAGTTACCCTCGACAGGGAAACGAGCAGTACTTC
d_call: .; clone_size: .; v_call: TRBV7-2; j_call: TRBJ1-2; cdr3_aa: CASSLAAFNYGYTF; cdr3_nt: TGTGCCAGCAGCTTAGCGGCCTTTAACTATGGCTACACCTTC
d_call: .; clone_size: many; v_call: TRBV29-1; j_call: TRBJ2-2; cdr3_aa: CSVGRKGVGELFF; cdr3_nt: TGCAGCGTTGGACGGAAGGGGGTCGGGGAGCTGTTTTTT
d_call: TRBD2; clone_size: few; v_call: TRBV14; j_call: TRBJ2-2; cdr3_aa: CASSQVRLAGVTGELFF; cdr3_nt: TGTGCCAGCAGCCAAGTCCGGCTAGCGGGAGTTACCGGGGAGCTGTTTTTT
d_call: TRBD2; clone_size: many; v_call: TRBV20-1; j_call: TRBJ2-7; cdr3_aa: CSARGWGEGRQEQYF; cdr3_nt: TGCAGTGCTAGGGGCTGGGGGGAGGGCCGTCAAGAGCAGTACTTC
d_call: TRBD1; clone_size: .; v_call: TRBV5-4; j_call: TRBJ1-2; cdr3_aa: CASSAGTVAGNTF; cdr3_nt: TGTGCCAGCAGCGCAGGGACAGTCGCGGGGAACACCTTC
d_call: .; clone_size: many; v_call: TRBV27; j_call: TRBJ1-1; cdr3_aa: CASSLWIGRMNTEAFF; cdr3_nt: TGTGCCAGCAGTTTATGGATAGGTCGGATGAACACTGAAGCTTTCTTT
d_call: .; clone_size: many; v_call: TRBV3-1; j_call: TRBJ2-1; cdr3_aa: CASSQVPNEQFF; cdr3_nt: TGTGCCAGCAGCCAAGTACCCAATGAGCAGTTCTTC
d_call: .; clone_size: .; v_call: TRBV5-1; j_call: TRBJ1-1; cdr3_aa: CASIPGGLGTEAFF; cdr3_nt: TGCGCCAGCATACCGGGGGGCCTAGGCACTGAAGCTTTCTTT
d_call: .; clone_size: many; v_call: TRBV9; j_call: TRBJ2-7; cdr3_aa: CASSESGTVGYEQYF; cdr3_nt: TGTGCCAGCAGCGAGTCCGGGACGGTTGGGTACGAGCAGTACTTC
d_call: TRBD2; clone_size: .; v_call: TRBV18; j_call: TRBJ2-1; cdr3_aa: CASSPRAGGDNEQFF; cdr3_nt: TGTGCCAGCTCACCCCGCGCGGGAGGGGACAATGAGCAGTTCTTC
d_call: TRBD2; clone_size: few; v_call: TRBV6-1; j_call: TRBJ2-7; cdr3_aa: CASSPAGLARTYEQYF; cdr3_nt: TGTGCCAGCAGTCCCGCAGGACTAGCGCGCACCTACGAGCAGTACTTC
d_call: .; clone_size: many; v_call: TRBV7-2; j_call: TRBJ2-1; cdr3_aa: CASSKDNYNEQFF; cdr3_nt: TGTGCCAGCAGCAAGGACAATTACAATGAGCAGTTCTTC
d_call: TRBD1; clone_size: many; v_call: TRBV3-1; j_call: TRBJ1-2; cdr3_aa: CASSPLDRGGYTF; cdr3_nt: TGTGCCAGCAGCCCTCTCGACAGGGGTGGCTACACCTTC
d_call: .; clone_size: .; v_call: TRBV3-1; j_call: TRBJ2-7; cdr3_aa: CASSRTQDSYEQYF; cdr3_nt: TGTGCCAGCAGCCGAACGCAAGACTCCTACGAGCAGTACTTC
d_call: TRBD1; clone_size: many; v_call: TRBV2; j_call: TRBJ1-1; cdr3_aa: CASTQDRILSTEAFF; cdr3_nt: TGTGCCAGCACCCAGGACAGGATCCTATCCACTGAAGCTTTCTTT
d_call: .; clone_size: many; v_call: TRBV5-1; j_call: TRBJ2-7; cdr3_aa: CASGTQGPYEQYF; cdr3_nt: TGCGCCAGCGGCACACAGGGTCCCTACGAGCAGTACTTC
d_call: .; clone_size: many; v_call: TRBV27; j_call: TRBJ2-5; cdr3_aa: CASSFSGSRETQYF; cdr3_nt: TGTGCCAGCAGTTTCTCAGGGTCTCGGGAGACCCAGTACTTC
d_call: .; clone_size: .; v_call: TRBV19; j_call: TRBJ2-1; cdr3_aa: CASSVRSSRRGVNEQFF; cdr3_nt: TGTGCCAGTAGTGTACGAAGTTCGCGGAGGGGGGTCAATGAGCAGTTCTTC
d_call: TRBD1; clone_size: many; v_call: TRBV10-1; j_call: TRBJ2-1; cdr3_aa: CASSRTGGYNEQFF; cdr3_nt: TGCGCCAGCAGTAGGACAGGGGGCTACAATGAGCAGTTCTTC
d_call: TRBD2; clone_size: few; v_call: TRBV12-5; j_call: TRBJ2-2; cdr3_aa: CASVLLAGAELFF; cdr3_nt: TGTGCTAGTGTCCTACTAGCGGGAGCGGAGCTGTTTTTT